This T cell receptor beta chain was documented in a study of blood T cell repertoires in COVID-19. The CDR3 runs 17 residues. The V gene's germline CDR1 is SGHRS and CDR2 YFSETQ. Trimming took 4 bases from V and 1 from J; bases not matched to a gene: 12. Clones were read by immunoSEQ multiplex PCR, and TCRdb kept only the in-frame ones, dropping some. Among roughly 300,000 clones listed, about 92% were seen once. The chain has TRBV5-1 and TRBJ2-7; 9 bases fit TRBD2. This clonotype originated in a woman in her thirties who had recovered from COVID-19. The sequencing input was PBMCs or T cells enriched from blood (not recorded which). CDR3 nucleotide sequence: TGCGCCAGCAGCATCTCTGGGGCGGGAGGGATTTCCTACGAGCAGTACTTC. Its translation is CASSISGAGGISYEQYF.